The 28 T cell receptor beta chains reported below all come from one sample, sequenced in a study of T cells expressing NK-cell markers. Following a re-call of the 5' RACE reads, TCRdb has one entry per CDR3 protein and lacks DNA. Recorded for this sample: 150,000 to 180,000 distinct CDR3 sequences. Source material: blood T cells: a sorted CD56 or NKG2C T cell subset, CD4+ or CD8+ T cells, or bulk PBMC T cells (not recorded which). The receptors stem from a woman aged 45-65 years in good health.

The chain is built from TRBV27 and TRBJ2-2; checking the TCRdb D call of TRBD2 is not possible without DNA. In germline, CDR1 is MNHEY, CDR2 SMNVEV (reference sequence). CDR3 length: 15 amino acids. CDR3 protein: CASSPGTENTGELFF.

CDR3 protein: CASSQHQLNLGEKLFF. The chain carries TRBV4-1 and TRBJ1-4. This CDR3 is built from 16 residues. The germline CDR1 and CDR2 sequences are MGHRA and YSYEKL.

V usage is TRBV15 and J usage is TRBJ2-3; as DNA is missing, the TRBD1 call by TCRdb cannot be tested. From germline, CDR1 is LNHNV and CDR2 YYDKDF (reference sequence). The CDR3 has 14 residues. CDR3 region: CATTPNGGTDTQYF.

The chain couples TRBV2 to TRBJ1-5. This CDR3 is built from 14 residues. The germline V gene has CDR1 SNHLY and CDR2 FYNNEI. CDR3 sequence: CASSELGSNQPQHF.

CDR3 sequence reads: CASSHIRGESTNEKLFF. The genes are TRBV23-1 and TRBJ1-4; TCRdb calls TRBD1, which cannot be checked without DNA. TRBV23-1 is flagged as an ORF with uncertain function. The CDR3 contains 17 residues.

J is TRBJ2-7 and V is TRBV10-3; TCRdb reports TRBD2, a call that lacks DNA to check it against. CDR1 is ENHRY, CDR2 SYGVKD, per germline. The CDR3 sequence is 13 residues long. The CDR3 spells CAISESIPGAQYF.

V gene TRBV7-9 combines with J gene TRBJ2-1; TCRdb returns TRBD1, unconfirmable since there is no DNA. The germline gives CDR1 SEHNR, CDR2 FQNEAQ (reference sequence). The CDR3 spans 14 residues. The CDR3 is CASSLDWSLQGQFF.

The V gene is TRBV7-8, the J gene TRBJ1-5; the D call of TRBD1 rests on TCRdb alone, since no DNA is present to check it. The CDR3 covers 14 residues. Germline CDR1 and CDR2: SGHVS and FQNEAQ. CDR3 region: CASSPGGVDQPQHF.

The J gene is TRBJ2-5, the V gene TRBV27; lacking DNA, the TRBD1 call made by TCRdb goes unchecked. Germline CDR1 is MNHEY and CDR2 is SMNVEV (reference sequence). The CDR3 is 14 residues long. The CDR3 sequence is CASRTLVQGETQYF.

The chain combines TRBV7-9 with TRBJ1-1; the TRBD1 assignment by TCRdb is unverifiable without DNA. The CDR3 covers 19 residues. Germline CDR1 SEHNR, CDR2 FQNEAQ (reference sequence). CDR3 loop: CASSLPGQGRSERDTEAFF.

The chain recombines TRBV2 with TRBJ2-5; TCRdb reports TRBD1, a call that lacks DNA to check it against. The CDR3 extends over 13 amino acids. Germline V CDR1 and CDR2: SNHLY, FYNNEI. CDR3 in amino acids: CASREQGQETQYF.

This CDR3 reads CASSQRAGLAGDEQYF. V is TRBV4-2 and J is TRBJ2-7; TCRdb's D gene call, TRBD2, goes unchecked for lack of DNA. CDR1 is LGHNA and CDR2 is YNFKEQ in the germline V gene. The CDR3 runs to 16 residues.

This chain connects TRBV13 to TRBJ2-1; TCRdb proposes TRBD2, but this gene call is untestable without DNA. The germline CDR1 and CDR2 sequences are PRHDT and FYEKMQ (reference sequence). The CDR3 runs 11 residues. CDR3: CASSPTREQFF.

The chain links TRBV20-1 to TRBJ2-1; TCRdb picks TRBD1, but there is no DNA to check that call. Germline CDR1 DFQATT, CDR2 SNEGSKA (reference sequence). The CDR3 sequence is 11 residues long. The CDR3 sequence is CSALGAGEQFF.

CDR3 region: CASSLPGGGETQYF. This rearrangement joins TRBV4-1 to TRBJ2-5; TCRdb's assignment of TRBD2 cannot be checked, as there is no DNA. Germline assignment: CDR1 MGHRA and CDR2 YSYEKL. The CDR3 has 14 amino acids.

The chain is built from TRBV9 and TRBJ2-1; TCRdb indicates TRBD2, and absent DNA this call remains unverified. The CDR3 is 13 residues long. The germline gives CDR1 SGDLS, CDR2 YYNGEE. The CDR3 sequence is CASSGLADNEQFF.

The chain uses TRBV13 and TRBJ2-3. The CDR3 runs 12 residues. Germline lookup yields CDR1 PRHDT and CDR2 FYEKMQ (reference sequence). CDR3 amino acids: CASSAPSDTQYF.

J is TRBJ2-1 and V is TRBV12-3 or TRBV12-4. This CDR3 comprises 14 residues. CDR3: CASSLGSDGNEQFF.

The chain combines TRBV4-2 with TRBJ2-1; TCRdb's D call of TRBD2 is untestable without DNA. The CDR3 has 17 residues. Germline CDR1 is LGHNA and CDR2 is YNFKEQ. The CDR3 is CASSHLTGTSGYNEQFF.

This chain connects TRBV19 to TRBJ2-1; TCRdb's D call, TRBD1, is unchecked because there is no DNA. This CDR3 spans 15 amino acids. Germline lookup yields CDR1 LNHDA and CDR2 SQIVND (reference sequence). CDR3 in amino acids: CASSITGNGGNEQFF.

The chain employs TRBV7-3 and TRBJ2-1; the TCRdb D gene call, TRBD2, has no DNA to confirm it. The CDR3 covers 18 residues. Germline CDR1 reads SGHTA; CDR2 reads FQGTGA. Here the CDR3 reads CASSLRPTGLAGGARQFF.

V and J are TRBV10-2 and TRBJ1-6; without DNA, the TCRdb call of TRBD1 cannot be checked. CDR3 length: 13 amino acids. Germline CDR1 and CDR2: WSHSY and SAAADI. The CDR3 here is CASSEPDRAPLHF.

The chain joins TRBV20-1 to TRBJ2-1. The length of the CDR3 is 14 residues. Germline CDR1 and CDR2: DFQATT and SNEGSKA (reference sequence). The CDR3 reads CSASRAERYNEQFF.

The J gene is TRBJ2-5, the V gene TRBV4-1. Germline CDR1 is MGHRA and CDR2 is YSYEKL. The CDR3 runs 15 residues. The CDR3 spells CASSQDTDWRETQYF.

CDR3: CASSLSSGGWTYEQYF. The chain combines TRBV7-9 with TRBJ2-7; TCRdb proposes TRBD1, but this gene call is untestable without DNA. The germline V gene encodes CDR1 SEHNR and CDR2 FQNEAQ (reference sequence). This CDR3 has 16 residues.

This sequence joins TRBV7-9 and TRBJ1-4; the D call of TRBD1 rests on TCRdb alone, since no DNA is present to check it. Germline values: CDR1 SEHNR, CDR2 FQNEAQ (reference sequence). This CDR3 is 14 amino acids long. This CDR3 is CASSSTDPNEKLFF.

The chain has TRBV4-1 and TRBJ2-1; lacking DNA, the TRBD2 call made by TCRdb goes unchecked. Looked up from germline, CDR1 is MGHRA and CDR2 is YSYEKL. The CDR3 spans 13 residues. The CDR3 here is CASSPRAGNEQFF.

The rearrangement joins TRBV6-5 to TRBJ2-1; the TRBD2 assignment by TCRdb is unverifiable without DNA. This CDR3 contains 14 residues. Looked up from germline, CDR1 is MNHEY and CDR2 is SVGAGI. The CDR3 region is CASSLPGLVYEQFF.